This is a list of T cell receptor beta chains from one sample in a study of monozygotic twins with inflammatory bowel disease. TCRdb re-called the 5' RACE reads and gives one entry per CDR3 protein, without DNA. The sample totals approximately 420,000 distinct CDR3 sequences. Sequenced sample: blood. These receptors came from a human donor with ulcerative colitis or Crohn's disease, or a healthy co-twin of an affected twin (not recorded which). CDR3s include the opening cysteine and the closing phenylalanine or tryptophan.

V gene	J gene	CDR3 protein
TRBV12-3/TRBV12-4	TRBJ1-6	CASSLGGGYNSPLHF
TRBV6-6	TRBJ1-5	CASSRDTGITAQHF
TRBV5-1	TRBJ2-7	CASSLEATSSYEQYF
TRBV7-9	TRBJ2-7	CASSPGATYEQYF
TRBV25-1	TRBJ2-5	CASSVTDQGTQYF
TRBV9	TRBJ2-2	CASSVDLADSTGELFF
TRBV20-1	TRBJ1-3	CSARAVNPGNTIYF
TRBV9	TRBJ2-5	CASSPNSLWGQETQYF
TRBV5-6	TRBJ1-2	CASSVQGVGYTF
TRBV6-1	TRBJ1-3	CASKRQGSGNTIYF
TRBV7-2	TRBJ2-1	CASSLGGGRAYNEQFF
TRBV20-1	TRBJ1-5	CSARYSQDSNQPQHF
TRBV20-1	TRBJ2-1	CSAPSRVYNEQFF
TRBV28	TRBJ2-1	CASSPQVEGEQFF
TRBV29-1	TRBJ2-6	CSVEGGANVLTF
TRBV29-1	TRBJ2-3	CSVAPGTLTGDTQYF
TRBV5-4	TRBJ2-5	CASSLDRGNQETQYF
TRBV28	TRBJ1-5	CASRPTGAGYSNQPQHF
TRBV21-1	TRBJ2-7	CASSKFGLSGRAEEQYF
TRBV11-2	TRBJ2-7	CASSLPDRDSYERYF
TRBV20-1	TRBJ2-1	CSAAGPINEQFF
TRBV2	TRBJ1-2	CASRYRGNDYGYTF
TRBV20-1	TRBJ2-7	CSAQDASGSNYEQYF
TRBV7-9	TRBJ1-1	CASSAPGQGSAEAFF
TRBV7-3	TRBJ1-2	CASSLEGTGDRYGYTF
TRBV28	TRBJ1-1	CASSTGQSEAFF
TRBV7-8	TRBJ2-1	CASSLEVSRSYNEQFF
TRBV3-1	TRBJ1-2	CASSQGFAQGGLGYTF
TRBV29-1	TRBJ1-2	CSVVEQVAYGYTF
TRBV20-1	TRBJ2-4	CSATSTALAKNIQYF
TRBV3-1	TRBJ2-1	CASTLAASYNEQFF
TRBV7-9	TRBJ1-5	CASQGEDQPQHF
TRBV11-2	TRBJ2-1	CASSLLAGGSNEQFF
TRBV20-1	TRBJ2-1	CSARPLAGATIYNEQFF
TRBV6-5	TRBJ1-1	CASSYKLRSEAFF
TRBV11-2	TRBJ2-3	CASSLVSGGPPYTQYF
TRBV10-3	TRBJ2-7	CAISRDSRYEQYF
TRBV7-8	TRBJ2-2	CASSLLGQTGANTGELFF
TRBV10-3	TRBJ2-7	CAISDPPRAGGPYEQYF
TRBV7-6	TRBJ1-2	CASSPHSGGVYYGYTF
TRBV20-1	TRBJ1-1	CSARTIRGGTEAFF
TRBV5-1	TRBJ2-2	CASSLGTRDRGKNTGELFF
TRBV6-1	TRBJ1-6	CASSPDRGLLSYNSPLHF
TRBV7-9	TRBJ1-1	CASSLISEAFF
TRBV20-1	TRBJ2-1	CSARRGGRYNEQFF
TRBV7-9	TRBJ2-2	CATGGGLWNTGELFF
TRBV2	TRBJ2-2	CARRGSGELFF
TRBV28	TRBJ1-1	CGAGTVDTEAFF
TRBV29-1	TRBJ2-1	CSVDPDRGGNEQFF